Listed here are 6 T cell receptor beta chains from one sample, sequenced in a study of tumor-infiltrating lymphocytes in primary liver carcinoma. Starting from 500 ng of total RNA, TCR beta cDNA was produced with a primer in the constant region. Slightly modified ARM-PCR, run as three nested multiplex PCR rounds, produced the TCR beta libraries. The opening two PCR rounds, roughly 11 cycles each, paired TRBV1-TRBV30 forward primers with a C-beta reverse primer. MiXCR, run by TCRdb on the multiplex PCR reads, gives a single entry per CDR3 protein. Here the sample spans around 40,000 distinct CDR3 sequences, 73% being singletons. Both RNA and DNA were isolated together from around 18-30 mg of bulk tissue that had not been sorted. Specimen: liver tumor tissue from sampling region 2. Subset: tumor region T2, inferior pole. Receptors were obtained from a man in his forties or fifties with primary liver carcinoma and hepatitis B virus infection.

The chain employs TRBV28 and TRBJ2-7; D may be TRBD2 (7 bases). The germline V and J ends were trimmed by 8 bases and 3 bases, with 17 bases remaining between them. The germline CDR1 and CDR2 sequences are MDHEN and SYDVKM. This CDR3 region has 14 residues. DNA of the CDR3: TGTGCCAGCGGTAGGGGGGGACTACACTACGAGCAGTACTTC. Amino acids: CASGRGGLHYEQYF. Using reference TRBV28 and TRBJ2-7 for the parts outside the CDR3, the full variable domain is DVKVTQSSRYLVKRTGEKVFLECVQDMDHENMFWYRQDPGLGLRLIYFSYDVKMKEKGDIPEGYSVSREKKERFSLILESASTNQTSMYLCASGRGGLHYEQYFGPGTRLTVT.

On this clonotype itself: This may arise from a read error, as a much more abundant clone is one base away. The rearrangement joins TRBV7-9 to TRBJ2-3; 8 nucleotides match TRBD2. The CDR3 length is 15 residues. Germline V CDR1 and CDR2: SEHNR, FQNEAQ (reference sequence). The CDR3 coding sequence is TGTGCCAGCGGCTTTCCGACTAGCGGCACAGATACGCAGTATTTT. It codes for CASGFPTSGTDTQYF. The whole variable domain, filled in from reference TRBV7-9 and TRBJ2-3, reads DTGVSQNPRHKITKRGQNVTFRCDPISEHNRLYWYRQTLGQGPEFLTYFQNEAQLEKSRLLSDRFSAERPKGSFSTLEIQRTEQGDSAMYLCASGFPTSGTDTQYFGPGTRLTVL.

A remark on this clonotype: This likely comes from a read error, as the CDR3 has no conserved phenylalanine or tryptophan at its end. V gene TRBV11-2 combines with J gene TRBJ1-1, with TRBD1 as a possible D gene (5 bases). V was shortened by 0 bases and J by 7 bases, with 15 bases between the two germline ends. The CDR3 runs 15 residues. Per germline, CDR1 SGHAT and CDR2 FQNNGV. CDR3 region: CASSLDRGPSGEAFL. CDR3 DNA: TGTGCCAGCAGCTTAGATCGGGGCCCGTCTGGTGAAGCTTTCCTT.

This clonotype was recorded a few times. This clone may be a read error of a much larger clone one base away. The CDR3 loop is CASNLTGLAGYTF. For the CDR3, the DNA is TGTGCCAGCAATTTAACAGGGCTAGCCGGCTACACCTTC. The chain is built from TRBV12-3 or TRBV12-4 and TRBJ1-2; D is perhaps TRBD1 (6 bases). This CDR3 has 13 residues.

On this clonotype: One end of the junction is discordant with germline, which a read error may explain. This chain connects TRBV6-5 to TRBJ2-5, with no clear D. The CDR3 runs to 13 residues. The germline V gene encodes CDR1 MNHEY and CDR2 SVGAGI. Here the CDR3 DNA reads TGTGCCAGCGGTTACCCAGGTGCGGAGACCCAGTACTTC. Translating gives CASGYPGAETQYF.

In regard to this clonotype: Germline is not matched at one junction end, which may reflect a read error. V usage is TRBV6-5 and J usage is TRBJ2-7; the D call may be TRBD1 or TRBD2 (5 bases each). There are 15 residues in the CDR3. The germline V gene encodes CDR1 MNHEY and CDR2 SVGAGI. In DNA form, the CDR3 reads TGTGCCAGCAGCCTGTGTGCGGTGGGGACCTACGAGCAGAACTTC. Its translation: CASSLCAVGTYEQNF.